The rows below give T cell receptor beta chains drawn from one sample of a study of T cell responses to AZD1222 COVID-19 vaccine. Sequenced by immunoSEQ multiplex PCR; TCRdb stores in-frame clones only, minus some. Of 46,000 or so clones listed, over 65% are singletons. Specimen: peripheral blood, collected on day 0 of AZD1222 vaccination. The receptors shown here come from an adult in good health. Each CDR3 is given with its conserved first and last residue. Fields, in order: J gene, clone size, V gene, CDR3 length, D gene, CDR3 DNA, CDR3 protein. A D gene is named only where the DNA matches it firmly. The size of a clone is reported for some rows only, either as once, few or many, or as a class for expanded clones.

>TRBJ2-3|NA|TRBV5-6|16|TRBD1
TGTGCCAGCAGCCGACTTGACAGGGACATCACAGATACGCAGTATTTT
CASSRLDRDITDTQYF
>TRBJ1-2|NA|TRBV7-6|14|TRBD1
TGTGCCAGCAGCCCGGGGACAGGATACTATGGCTACACCTTC
CASSPGTGYYGYTF
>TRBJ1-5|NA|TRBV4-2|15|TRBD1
TGTGCCAGCAGCCAATTGACAGGGGGCGATCAGCCCCAGCATTTT
CASSQLTGGDQPQHF
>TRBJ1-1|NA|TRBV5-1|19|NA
TGCGCCAGCAGCTTCCAGGCGGGAGGGGGGCACCGCGTGGACACTGAAGCTTTCTTT
CASSFQAGGGHRVDTEAFF
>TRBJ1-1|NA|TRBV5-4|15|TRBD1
TGTGCCAGCAGCAGAGGACAGGGGGAGAACACTGAAGCTTTCTTT
CASSRGQGENTEAFF
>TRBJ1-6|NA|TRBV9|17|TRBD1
TGTGCCAGCAGCGCGGGACAGGGGAGCTCCTATAATTCACCCCTCCACTTT
CASSAGQGSSYNSPLHF
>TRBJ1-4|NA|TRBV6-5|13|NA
TGTGCCAGCAGGGAGGGGCCGGGAGAAAAACTGTTTTTT
CASREGPGEKLFF
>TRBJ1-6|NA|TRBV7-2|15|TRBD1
TGTGCCAGCAGCTACCTCGGGACAGGGATCACACCCCTCCACTTT
CASSYLGTGITPLHF
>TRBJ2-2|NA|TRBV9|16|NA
TGTGCCAGCAGCGTAGGCGCGGGACTCGACACCGGGGAGCTGTTTTTT
CASSVGAGLDTGELFF
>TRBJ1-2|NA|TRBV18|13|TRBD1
TGTGCCAGCTCACCCGGCAGGGGGGATGGCTACACCTTC
CASSPGRGDGYTF
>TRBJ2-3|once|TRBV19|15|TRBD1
TGTGCCAGTAGTCCCCGGGACAGAGGGGAAGATACGCAGTATTTT
CASSPRDRGEDTQYF
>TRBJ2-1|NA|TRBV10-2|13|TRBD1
TGCGCCAGCAGGACAGGGCTTGACAATGAGCAGTTCTTC
CASRTGLDNEQFF
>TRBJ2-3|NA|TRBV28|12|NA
TGTGCCAGCAGTTCCCCGACCCTCCGGGCGTATTTT
CASSSPTLRAYF
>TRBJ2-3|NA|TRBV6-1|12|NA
TGTGCCAGCAGTGAGAATACAGATACGCAGTATTTT
CASSENTDTQYF
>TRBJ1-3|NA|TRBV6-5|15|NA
TGTGCCAGCAACCCTGGGGGGTTTTCTGGAAACACCATATATTTT
CASNPGGFSGNTIYF
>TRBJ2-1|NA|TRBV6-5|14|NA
TGTGCCGTTCGGTCCAGCGGGCAATACAATGAGCAGTTCTTC
CAVRSSGQYNEQFF
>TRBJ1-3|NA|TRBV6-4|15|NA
TGTGCCAGCGTGGGGCACAGGATCTCTGGAAACACCATATATTTT
CASVGHRISGNTIYF
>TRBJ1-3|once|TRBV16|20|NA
TGTGCCAGCAGCCAAACCCAGAAAAGGTCTGGGCAACAGGTGGGAAACACCATATATTTT
CASSQTQKRSGQQVGNTIYF
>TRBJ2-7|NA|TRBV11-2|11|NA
TGTGCCAGCAGCCCTGGTTACGAGCAGTACTTC
CASSPGYEQYF
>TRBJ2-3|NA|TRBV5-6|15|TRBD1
TGTGCCAGCAGCTTACAGGGGGCTAGCACAGATACGCAGTATTTT
CASSLQGASTDTQYF
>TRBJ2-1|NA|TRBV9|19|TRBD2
TGTGCCAGCAGCGTACGGGGCGGGAGGCCCCGGCCTTCATACAATGAGCAGTTCTTC
CASSVRGGRPRPSYNEQFF
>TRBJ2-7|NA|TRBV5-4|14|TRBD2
TGTGCCAGCAGCTTGGGACGGGAGGCCTACGAGCAGTACTTC
CASSLGREAYEQYF
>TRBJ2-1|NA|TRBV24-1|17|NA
TGTGCCACCAGTGATTTGCAGGGCGGGGAGGCCTACAATGAGCAGTTCTTC
CATSDLQGGEAYNEQFF
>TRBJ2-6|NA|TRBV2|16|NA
TGTGCCAGCAGTAGAGACAGGAGCTCTGGGGCCAACGTCCTGACTTTC
CASSRDRSSGANVLTF
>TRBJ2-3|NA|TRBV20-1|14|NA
TGCAGTGCTAGTAGTTGGGGGGTCCAAGATACGCAGTATTTT
CSASSWGVQDTQYF
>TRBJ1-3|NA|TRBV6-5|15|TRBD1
TGTGCCAGCAGTTTCCAGACAGGGGTCGGAAACACCATATATTTT
CASSFQTGVGNTIYF
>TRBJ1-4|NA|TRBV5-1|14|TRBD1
TGCGCCAGCAGCGCGGGACAGGGAAGAGAAAAACTGTTTTTT
CASSAGQGREKLFF
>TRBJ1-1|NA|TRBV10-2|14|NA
TGCGCCAGCATACTTTCTGAGGGAGGCACTGAAGCTTTCTTT
CASILSEGGTEAFF
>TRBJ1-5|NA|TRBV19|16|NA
TGTGCCAGTAGTGGGGACCAGGGTTATTTCAATCAGCCCCAGCATTTT
CASSGDQGYFNQPQHF
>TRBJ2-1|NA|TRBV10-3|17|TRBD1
TGTGCCATCAGTGAAGAGAAATTTCGGACAGGGGGCAATGAGCAGTTCTTC
CAISEEKFRTGGNEQFF
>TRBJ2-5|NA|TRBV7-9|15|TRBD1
TGTGCCAGCAGCCCAATGACAGGGGCACAAGAGACCCAGTACTTC
CASSPMTGAQETQYF
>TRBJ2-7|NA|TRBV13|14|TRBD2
TGTGCCAGCAGCTACTCGACTAGCGGGAGCGAGCAGTACTTC
CASSYSTSGSEQYF
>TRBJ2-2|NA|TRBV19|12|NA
TGTGCCAGTAGTTCGAGCACCGGGGAGCTGTTTTTT
CASSSSTGELFF
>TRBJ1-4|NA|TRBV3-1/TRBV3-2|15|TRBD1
TGTGCCAGCAGCGGCCGGACAGGTCCTAATGAAAAACTGTTTTTT
CASSGRTGPNEKLFF
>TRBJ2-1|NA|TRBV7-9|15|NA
TGTGCCAGCAGTTCATCTAGGGATTTCCGGGATGAGCAGTTCTTC
CASSSSRDFRDEQFF
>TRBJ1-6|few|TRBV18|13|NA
TGTGCCAGCTCACCAAGGGATAATTCACCCCTCCACTTT
CASSPRDNSPLHF